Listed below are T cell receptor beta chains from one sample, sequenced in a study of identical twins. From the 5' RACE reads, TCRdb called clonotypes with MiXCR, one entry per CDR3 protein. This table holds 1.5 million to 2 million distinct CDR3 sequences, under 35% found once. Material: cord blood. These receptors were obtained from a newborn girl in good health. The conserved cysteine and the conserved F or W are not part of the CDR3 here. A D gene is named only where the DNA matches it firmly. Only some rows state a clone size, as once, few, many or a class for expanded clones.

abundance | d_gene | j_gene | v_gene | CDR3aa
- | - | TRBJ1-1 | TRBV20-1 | SGPDGRGTEAF
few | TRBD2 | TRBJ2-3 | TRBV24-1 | ATSTGGYPTDTQY
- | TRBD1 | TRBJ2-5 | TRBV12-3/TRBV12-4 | ASSTNGQAPQY
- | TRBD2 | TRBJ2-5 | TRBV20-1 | SARALGGVAGKYQETQY
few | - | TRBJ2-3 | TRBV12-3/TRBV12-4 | ASSSRQVADTQY
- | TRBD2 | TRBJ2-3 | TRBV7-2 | ASSTGLPGLDTQY
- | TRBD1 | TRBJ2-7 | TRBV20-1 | SAGGQGISYEQY
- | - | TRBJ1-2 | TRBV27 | ASSLSAQFCGYT
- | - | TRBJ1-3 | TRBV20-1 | SAGLLPGNTIY
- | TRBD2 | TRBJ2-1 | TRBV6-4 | ASSGLAGGVNEQF
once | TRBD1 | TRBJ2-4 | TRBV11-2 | ASTKGQGMYIQY
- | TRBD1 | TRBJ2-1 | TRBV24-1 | ATSDSTGASYNEQF
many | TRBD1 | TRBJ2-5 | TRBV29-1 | SVGQGSRQETQY